Described below is a single T cell receptor (beta chain) sequence and its context. What antigen it recognizes has not been identified. No qualities accompany the bases; no much larger clone lies one base away. The sample comes from a study of CD8+ T cells in alopecia areata listed by TCRdb under 2018. For context, the study as a whole: Treated patients were enrolled in an open-label pilot trial of oral tofacitinib, 5 to 10 mg twice daily, for moderate-to-severe alopecia areata. To study T cell clonal expansion in alopecia areata, the researchers applied high-throughput TCRbeta sequencing to both the C3H/HeJ mouse model and human patients. On the human side, TCRbeta sequencing was run on scalp tissue and on sorted CD4+ and CD8+ peripheral blood T cells from healthy controls and from alopecia areata patients with either patchy or totalis/universalis disease. Biopsies were taken from tofacitinib-treated patients at baseline and again at 4 and 24 weeks into treatment, and several of those patients also had a later scalp biopsy. Tofacitinib was given for 6 to 18 months, followed by 6 months of follow-up off drug to assess delayed response and recurrence. Disease severity in treated patients was measured with the SALT score, which quantifies the percentage of affected scalp surface area. Amplification of TCRbeta CDR3 regions was done by immunoSEQ multiplex PCR using 35 Vbeta forward primers and 13 Jbeta reverse primers. RNA came from the PAXgene miRNA kit for fixed scalp, the miRNeasy kit for PBMCs, and the RNeasy kit for mouse skin. Scalp clonality was compared across normal scalp (n=4), patchy alopecia areata scalp (n=8), and alopecia totalis/universalis scalp (n=8). The paper as a whole reports these results and caveats: Shared TCR sequences between patients were less evident than in mice, which may be partly attributable to HLA diversity in the patient population. Scalp TCR repertoire analysis is complicated because resident alphabeta T cells in normal human skin are also sequenced, whereas mouse skin is dominated by gammadelta T cells. Lesional scalp, especially in alopecia totalis/universalis, showed higher clonality and more expanded CD8+ clones than normal scalp, suggesting antigenic drive. Many expanded lesional clones were found to persist in scalp and blood during tofacitinib treatment, and relapse after treatment cessation may be partly explained by this persistence. The treated cohort was small, with a single nonresponder, so links between baseline CD8+ expansion and response need larger studies. Tofacitinib significantly decreased scalp clonality and the number of expanded CD8+ clones among the top 100 scalp clones.

The library was generated by the immunoSEQ multiplex PCR assay. For TCR sequencing, RNA was extracted from every sample and reverse transcribed into cDNA to serve as template. First-strand cDNA was synthesized using SuperScript III with a 2:1 mix of oligo-dT and random hexamers. A synthetic immune receptor repertoire was used to measure amplification bias, and any remaining bias was corrected computationally. The paper's processing steps were these. Raw reads were preprocessed for error removal, and CDR3 was defined according to IMGT conventions as running from the conserved cysteine to phenylalanine. Clonality was calculated as 1 minus Shannon entropy normalized by log2 of the number of productive unique TCRs. CD4 or CD8 identity of scalp clones was inferred by cross-referencing scalp TCRbeta sequences with sorted blood CD4 and CD8 repertoires. TCRdb carries this immuneACCESS record with in-frame sequences only. Its versions omit some clonotypes, under half of them owing to an unresolved V gene in the studies checked, with the rest unexplained. Clone size and V and J calls were adopted from that table, with D and trimming inferred from the DNA. In this sample the table shows some 200,000 clones, 60% to 70% of which occur a single time. The top ten clonotypes cover approximately 3.4% of the sample.

The CDR3, cysteine through phenylalanine, is 14 amino acids long. The CDR3 DNA has 42 bases and is translated from base 1. The CDR1 and CDR2 encoded by the germline V gene (reference sequence) are MNHEY and SMNVEV. Trimming at the junction amounts to 6 bases on V and 7 bases on J, and the germline ends lie 13 bases apart. The time point label on this specimen signifies: around 29 days on oral tofacitinib. Read against the paper, the sample's treatment or condition label means: oral pan-JAK inhibitor, 5-10 mg twice daily. From alopecia areata patients, peripheral blood was collected along with lesional scalp punch biopsies. PBMCs were isolated by density centrifugation and stained for CD3, CD4 and CD8, and CD4+ and CD8+ T cells were sorted on a FACSAria.

This TCR was sampled from a human donor with alopecia areata. This sequence uses TRBV27 and TRBJ1-6, with the identity of the D gene unclear. The specimen was CD4+ T cells sorted from blood, collected at week 4, from a patient treated with tofacitinib. The sequence in DNA is TGTGCCAGCAGCGGAACCCGCTCGAATTCACCCCTCCACTTT. It translates to CASSGTRSNSPLHF.